The T cell receptor (beta chain) described here comes from a study of T-cell memory formation after mild COVID-19 (dated by TCRdb to about 2021). Regarding the complete study: Most TCR sequence clusters were specific to one of the two donors. In a couple of donors, T-cell clones that expanded and contracted after mild COVID-19 were followed by sequencing TCRalpha and TCRbeta repertoires longitudinally. The cohort comprised two young, previously healthy adult volunteers, one female and one male. General study outcomes and caveats: Contracting CD4+ clones were found mainly in CM and EM memory subsets, while CD8+ clones were enriched in EMRA. The detection of some responding clones in pre-infection memory suggests that pre-existing cross-reactive memory T cells joined the SARS-CoV-2 response. The study covered only a couple of mild cases, and larger cohorts including severe cases with pre-infection samples were considered necessary. From day 15 to 85, contracting clones showed balanced CD4/CD8 phenotypes, whereas a second wave of clones that expanded from day 15 to 37 leaned towards CD4+. The second-wave clones that peaked on day 37 were not confirmed to be SARS-CoV-2 specific.

The sample was run on an Illumina NovaSeq 6000. TCRalpha and TCRbeta cDNA libraries were built by 5'RACE with constant-segment primers, adding sample barcodes and unique molecular identifiers. Trizol reagent was used to extract RNA from every sample. Amplification of the libraries took two PCR steps, and the second step added a second sample barcode plus Illumina TruSeq adapters. Sequencing of the libraries was done on an Illumina NovaSeq, producing 2 x 150 bp paired-end reads. Per the original workflow: With migec v1.2.7, reads were demultiplexed and then collapsed into UMI-guided consensus sequences. Using mixcr v2.1.11, the UMI consensuses were aligned to TRA and TRB V and J templates and assembled into clonotypes. Clonotypes were classified as expanded or contracted when called significant by both edgeR and NoisET, with noise models trained on biological replicates. edgeR calls used a false discovery rate-adjusted p below 0.01 and a log2 fold-change threshold of 1. As an exploratory analysis of dynamics, max-normalized trajectories of the 1000 most abundant clonotypes were examined with PCA combined with hierarchical clustering. Separately sequenced CD4+ and CD8+ repertoires were used to assign a CD4 or CD8 phenotype to each responding clone. TCRdb passed the public sequencing reads through fastp at Q25 and MiXCR, retaining productive beta sequences. Rows merge per CDR3 protein into single entries with the most common DNA and genes. These V and J calls originate from TCRdb's pipeline instead of the authors' own analysis. Across this sample there are fewer than 150,000 distinct CDR3 sequences, with 22% seen only once. The ten largest account for under 50% of the sample.

This clonotype was recorded at least ten times. Its antigen is still unknown. Base qualities are not at hand, and no much larger clone is one base apart. V is cut by 8 bases and J by 5 bases, and the space between the germline ends is 12 bases. The CDR1 and CDR2 encoded by the germline V gene are MGHDK and SYGVNS. The CDR3, from cysteine to phenylalanine, totals 12 residues. The only DNA kept is the CDR3, 36 bases in frame from the first base. PBMCs were isolated by Ficoll-Paque density gradient centrifugation. The sequence is built from TRBV25-1 and TRBJ1-2; TRBD1 might be the D gene, on 5 matching bases. Material for sequencing was PBMCs or a T cell subset sorted from them (not recorded which). The clonotype was recovered from a man aged 18 to 29 who had mild COVID-19 (a few samples of this study predate the infection). The sample titles of this study are shuffled in the database, so cell type and time point are left out; the donor was told from shared clones. The sequenced DNA is TGTGCCAGCGGGGACGGTTATTATGGCTACACCTTC. Its amino acids are CASGDGYYGYTF.